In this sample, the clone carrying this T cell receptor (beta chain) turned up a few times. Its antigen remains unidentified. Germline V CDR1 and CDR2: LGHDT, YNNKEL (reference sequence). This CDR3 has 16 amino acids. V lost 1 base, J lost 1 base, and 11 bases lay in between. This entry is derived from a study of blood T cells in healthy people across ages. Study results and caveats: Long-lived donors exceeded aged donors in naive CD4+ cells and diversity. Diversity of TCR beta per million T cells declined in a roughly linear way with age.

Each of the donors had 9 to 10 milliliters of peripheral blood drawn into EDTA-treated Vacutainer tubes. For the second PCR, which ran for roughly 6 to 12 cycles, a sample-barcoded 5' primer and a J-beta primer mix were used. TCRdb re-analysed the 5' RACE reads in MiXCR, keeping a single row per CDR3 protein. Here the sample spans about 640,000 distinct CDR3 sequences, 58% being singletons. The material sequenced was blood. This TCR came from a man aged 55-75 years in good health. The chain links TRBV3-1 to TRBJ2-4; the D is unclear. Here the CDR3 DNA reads TGTGCCAGCAGCCAAGTAAAGTCCCCGGCCAAAAACATTCAGTACTTC. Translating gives CASSQVKSPAKNIQYF. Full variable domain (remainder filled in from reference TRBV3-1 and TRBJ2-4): DTAVSQTPKYLVTQMGNDKSIKCEQNLGHDTMYWYKQDSKKFLKIMFSYNNKELIINETVPNRFSPKSPDKAHLNLHINSLELGDSAVYFCASSQVKSPAKNIQYFGAGTRLSVL.